This record concerns one TCR beta chain sequence. Its target is not known. These data are taken from a study of T cells expressing NK-cell markers. Study background: In the group of eight sequenced donors, seven were HCMV-seropositive and one was seronegative. Whole-study results and caveats: Dominant NKG2C+ clonotypes were found to form roughly 1.0-7.0% of CD8+ T cells in a handful of donors.

Beta-chain TCR cDNA was generated via 5'RACE template switching with UMIs. TCRdb reworked the 5' RACE reads into one entry per CDR3 protein, no DNA. The clone table shows fewer than 300,000 distinct CDR3 sequences, with the ten largest holding around 3.9%. CDR3 length equals 15 residues. Germline CDR1 is DFQATT and CDR2 is SNEGSKA (reference sequence). The chain uses TRBV20-1 and TRBJ1-2; absent DNA, TCRdb's TRBD1 call cannot be checked. The clonotype originates from a woman between 18 and 70 years old in good health. Material: blood T cells: a sorted CD56 or NKG2C T cell subset, CD4+ or CD8+ T cells, or bulk PBMC T cells (not recorded which). CDR3 in amino acids: CSSQWTGGNNYGYTF.